This entry describes one TCR beta chain. The sample belongs to a study of control samples from healthy donors and cancer patients. With 1 base removed from V and 1 base from J, the gap between germline ends came to 10 bases. Germline V gene sequence: CDR1 SEHNR, CDR2 FQNEAQ (reference sequence). The CDR3 spans 16 residues. Measured with immunoSEQ multiplex PCR; TCRdb has only the in-frame clones, and not every one. The sample has 100,000 to 150,000 clones; about 90% are singletons. The source material was PBMCs. The TCR was taken from a man aged 45-65 years with head and neck cancer. The V call is TRBV7-9, the J call TRBJ1-4; D perhaps matches TRBD1 (6 bases). In DNA, the CDR3 is TGTGCCAGCAGCTTAGAGGGCAGGGGAACTAATGAAAAACTGTTTTTT. Amino acid sequence: CASSLEGRGTNEKLFF.